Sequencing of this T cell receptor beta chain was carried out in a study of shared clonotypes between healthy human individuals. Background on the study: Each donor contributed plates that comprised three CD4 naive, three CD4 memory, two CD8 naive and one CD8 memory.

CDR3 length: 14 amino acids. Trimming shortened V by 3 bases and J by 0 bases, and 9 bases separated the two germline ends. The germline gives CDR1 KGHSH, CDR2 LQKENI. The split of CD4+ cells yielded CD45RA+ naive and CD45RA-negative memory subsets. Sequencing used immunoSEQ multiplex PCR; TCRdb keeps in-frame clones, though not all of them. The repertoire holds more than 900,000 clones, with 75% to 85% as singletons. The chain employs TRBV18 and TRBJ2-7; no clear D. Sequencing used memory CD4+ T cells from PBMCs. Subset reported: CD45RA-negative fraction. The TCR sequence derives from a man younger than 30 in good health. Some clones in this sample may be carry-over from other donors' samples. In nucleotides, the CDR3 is TGTGCCAGCTCACCCAATCCGGACTCCTACGAGCAGTACTTC. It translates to CASSPNPDSYEQYF.